This entry describes one T cell receptor beta chain. Its matching antigen is unknown. The data belong to a study of OX40 agonist ivuxolimab in advanced cancers. The study's findings and limits: It was not determined which antigens were specifically recognized by the peripheral T cells that had undergone clonal expansion.

Assay: immunoSEQ multiplex PCR; the TCRdb copy retains only in-frame clones and omits some. The table shows some 98,000 clones, with 85% to 95% occurring only once. CDR1 is SGHTA, CDR2 FQGNSA, per germline. The CDR3 sequence is 13 residues long. Trimming cost V 2 bases and J 8 bases, with 9 bases left between them. This TCR came from an adult with an advanced solid tumor such as melanoma, head and neck, liver or kidney cancer. The specimen was CD4+ or CD8+ T cells sorted from blood, collected in a trial of the OX40 agonist ivuxolimab. This chain connects TRBV7-2 to TRBJ1-4; no clear D gene. In DNA form, the CDR3 reads TGTGCCAGCAGCTTAAATCAACTGGAAAAACTGTTTTTT. Translating gives CASSLNQLEKLFF.